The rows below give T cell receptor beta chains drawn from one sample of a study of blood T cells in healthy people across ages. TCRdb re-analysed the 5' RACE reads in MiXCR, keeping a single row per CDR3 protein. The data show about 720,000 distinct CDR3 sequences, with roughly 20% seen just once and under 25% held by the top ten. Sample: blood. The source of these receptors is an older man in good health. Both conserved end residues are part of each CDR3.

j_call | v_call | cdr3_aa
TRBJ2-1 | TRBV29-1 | CSVDSGKSSYNEQFF
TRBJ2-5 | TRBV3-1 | CASSRYGETQYF
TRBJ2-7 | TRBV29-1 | CSVERDDTYEQYF
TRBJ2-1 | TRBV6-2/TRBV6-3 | CASSPSETGGRNEQFF
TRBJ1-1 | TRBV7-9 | CASGWGDRTNTEAFF
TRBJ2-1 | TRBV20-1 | CSVSGGPYNEQFF
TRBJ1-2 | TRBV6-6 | CASSYPQGGNYGYTF
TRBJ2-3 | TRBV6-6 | CASNGGASTDTQYF
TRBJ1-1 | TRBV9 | CASSPSWTGPEAFF
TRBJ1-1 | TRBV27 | CASSEPGRVGSLNTEAFF
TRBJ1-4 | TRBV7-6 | CAGSLDSGALGEKLFF
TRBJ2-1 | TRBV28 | CASSLGGRARNEQFF
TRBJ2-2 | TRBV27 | CASSFGTTGELFF
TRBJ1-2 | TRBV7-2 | CASSFLDRGNGYTF
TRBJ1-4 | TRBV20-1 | CSAEGRLEKLFF
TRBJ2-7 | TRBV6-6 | CASSSGVPSEQYF
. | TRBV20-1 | CSAVRQGMNEQFF
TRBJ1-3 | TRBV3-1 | CASSQARRKIAGNTIYF
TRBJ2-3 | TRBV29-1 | CSVEGGAGGLVDTQYF
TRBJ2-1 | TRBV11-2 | CASSLVFNRGNEQFF